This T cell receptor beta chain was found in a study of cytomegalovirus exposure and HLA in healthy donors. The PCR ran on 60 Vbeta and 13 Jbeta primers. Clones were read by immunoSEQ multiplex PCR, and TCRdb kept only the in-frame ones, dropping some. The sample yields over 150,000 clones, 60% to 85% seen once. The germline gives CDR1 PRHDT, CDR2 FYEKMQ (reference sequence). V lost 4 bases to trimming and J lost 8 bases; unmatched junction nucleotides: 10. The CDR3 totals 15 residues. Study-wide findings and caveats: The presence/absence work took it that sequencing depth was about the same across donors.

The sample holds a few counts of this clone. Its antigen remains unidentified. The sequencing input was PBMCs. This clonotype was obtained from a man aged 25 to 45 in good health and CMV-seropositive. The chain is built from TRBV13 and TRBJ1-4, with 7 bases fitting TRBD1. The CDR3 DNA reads TGTGCCAGCAGCTCGATAACAGGGGAGAGAGAAAAACTGTTTTTT. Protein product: CASSSITGEREKLFF.